Listed below are T cell receptor beta chains from one sample, sequenced in a study of vaccination and CD4 T cells after COVID-19. Their recognized antigens are unknown. Via MiXCR, TCRdb re-called the PCR reads, giving one row per CDR3 protein. The data contain 20,000 to 25,000 distinct CDR3 sequences, about 64% of them seen just once; the ten biggest clones take up around 15%. Sequencing used CD4+ T cells from blood, cultured in vitro, obtained after SARS-CoV-2 vaccination. The receptor source for this set is a human donor who received a COVID-19 vaccine. Both conserved end residues are trimmed from each CDR3. D genes are given only for firm matches. Size is omitted from some rows. Given values are once, few, many or a class for expanded clones.

d_gene: NA; v_gene: TRBV6-1; abundance: NA; CDR3aa: ASTSSALGLTEAF
d_gene: TRBD1; v_gene: TRBV19; abundance: NA; CDR3aa: ASSDRVEWGANVLT
d_gene: TRBD1; v_gene: TRBV30; abundance: NA; CDR3aa: AWTPTDRDYGYT
d_gene: TRBD1; v_gene: TRBV7-9; abundance: NA; CDR3aa: ASSTGQVYGYT
d_gene: NA; v_gene: TRBV30; abundance: NA; CDR3aa: AWSVRGVYEQY
d_gene: NA; v_gene: TRBV7-2; abundance: once; CDR3aa: ASSLKQGGEQY
d_gene: TRBD2; v_gene: TRBV6-1; abundance: NA; CDR3aa: ASSRRGGVPQQY
d_gene: NA; v_gene: TRBV6-1; abundance: NA; CDR3aa: ASRDSSSTDTQY
d_gene: NA; v_gene: TRBV20-1; abundance: NA; CDR3aa: SARHRERNSYNSPLH
d_gene: NA; v_gene: TRBV6-5; abundance: NA; CDR3aa: AISYSRINYGYT
d_gene: TRBD2; v_gene: TRBV20-1; abundance: NA; CDR3aa: SARPLQRGGQETQY
d_gene: TRBD1; v_gene: TRBV2; abundance: NA; CDR3aa: ASTGDRYNYGYT
d_gene: NA; v_gene: TRBV6-4; abundance: NA; CDR3aa: ASSLEMNTEAF
d_gene: TRBD1; v_gene: TRBV11-3; abundance: NA; CDR3aa: ASSPGQGATEAF
d_gene: NA; v_gene: TRBV19; abundance: NA; CDR3aa: ASSIDRLNTEAF
d_gene: TRBD1; v_gene: TRBV10-3; abundance: NA; CDR3aa: AIRTRTGAGNTIY
d_gene: NA; v_gene: TRBV15; abundance: once; CDR3aa: ATSSRGETQY
d_gene: TRBD1; v_gene: TRBV18; abundance: NA; CDR3aa: ASSSSRGRVETQY
d_gene: TRBD2; v_gene: TRBV12-3/TRBV12-4; abundance: NA; CDR3aa: ASSLGSGGNNEQF
d_gene: NA; v_gene: TRBV19; abundance: NA; CDR3aa: ASSIVGGGQPDTQY
d_gene: TRBD1; v_gene: TRBV24-1; abundance: few; CDR3aa: ATSDPLPRGPDEQF
d_gene: NA; v_gene: TRBV12-3/TRBV12-4; abundance: NA; CDR3aa: ASSLRRDTEAF
d_gene: NA; v_gene: TRBV30; abundance: NA; CDR3aa: AWSPEREAF